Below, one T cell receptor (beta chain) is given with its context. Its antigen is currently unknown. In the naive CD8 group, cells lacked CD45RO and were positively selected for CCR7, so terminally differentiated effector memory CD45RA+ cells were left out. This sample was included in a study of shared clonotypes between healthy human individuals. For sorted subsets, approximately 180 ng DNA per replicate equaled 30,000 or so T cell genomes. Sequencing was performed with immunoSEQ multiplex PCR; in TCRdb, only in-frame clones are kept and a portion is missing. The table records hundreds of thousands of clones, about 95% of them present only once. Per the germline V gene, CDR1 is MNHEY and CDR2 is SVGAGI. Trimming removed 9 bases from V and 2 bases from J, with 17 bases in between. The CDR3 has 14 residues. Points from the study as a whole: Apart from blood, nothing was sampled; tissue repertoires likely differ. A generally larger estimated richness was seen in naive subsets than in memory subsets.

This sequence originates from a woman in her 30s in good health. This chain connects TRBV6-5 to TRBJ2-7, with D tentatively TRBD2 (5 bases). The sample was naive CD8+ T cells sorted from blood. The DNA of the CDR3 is TGTGCCAGTACAGTGGATAGCGAGACCTACGAGCAGTACTTC. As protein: CASTVDSETYEQYF.